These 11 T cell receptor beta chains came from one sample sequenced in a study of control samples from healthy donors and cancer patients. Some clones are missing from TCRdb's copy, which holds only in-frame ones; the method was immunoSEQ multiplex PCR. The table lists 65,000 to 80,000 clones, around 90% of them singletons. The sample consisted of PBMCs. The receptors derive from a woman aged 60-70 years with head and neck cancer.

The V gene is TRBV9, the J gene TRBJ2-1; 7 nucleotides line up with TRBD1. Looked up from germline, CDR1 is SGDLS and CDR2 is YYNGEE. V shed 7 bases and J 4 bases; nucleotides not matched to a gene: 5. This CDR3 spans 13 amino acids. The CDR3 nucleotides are TGTGCCAGCGGACGGGACAGTTACAATGAGCAGTTCTTC. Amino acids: CASGRDSYNEQFF. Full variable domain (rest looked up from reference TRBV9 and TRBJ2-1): DSGVTQTPKHLITATGQRVTLRCSPRSGDLSVYWYQQSLDQGLQFLIQYYNGEERAKGNILERFSAQQFPDLHSELNLSSLELGDSALYFCASGRDSYNEQFFGPGTRLTVL.

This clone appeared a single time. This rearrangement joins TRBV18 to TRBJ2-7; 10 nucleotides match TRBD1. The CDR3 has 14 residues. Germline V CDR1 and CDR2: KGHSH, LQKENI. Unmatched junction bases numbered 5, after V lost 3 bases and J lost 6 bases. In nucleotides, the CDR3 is TGTGCCAGCTCACCTGGACAGGGGGTGGGCGAGCAGTACTTC. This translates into CASSPGQGVGEQYF.

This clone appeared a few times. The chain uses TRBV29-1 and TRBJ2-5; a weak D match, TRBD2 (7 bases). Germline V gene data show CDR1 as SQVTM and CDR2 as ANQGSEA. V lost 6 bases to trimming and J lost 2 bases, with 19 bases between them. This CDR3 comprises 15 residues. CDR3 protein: CSVGGGQGGQETQYF. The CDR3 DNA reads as TGCAGCGTCGGGGGCGGGCAGGGAGGGCAAGAGACCCAGTACTTC.

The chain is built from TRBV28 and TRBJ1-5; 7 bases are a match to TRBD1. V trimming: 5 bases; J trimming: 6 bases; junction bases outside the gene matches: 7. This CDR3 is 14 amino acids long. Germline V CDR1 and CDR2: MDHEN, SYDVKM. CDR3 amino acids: CASSIDRAAQPQHF. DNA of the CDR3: TGTGCCAGCAGTATCGACAGGGCCGCTCAGCCCCAGCATTTT.

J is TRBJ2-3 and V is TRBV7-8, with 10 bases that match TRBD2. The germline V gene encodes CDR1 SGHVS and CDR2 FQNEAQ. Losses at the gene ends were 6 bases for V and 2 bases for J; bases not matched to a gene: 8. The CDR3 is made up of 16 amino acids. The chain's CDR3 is CASRFLAGGNTDTQYF. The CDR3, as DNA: TGTGCCAGCAGATTCTTAGCGGGAGGAAACACAGATACGCAGTATTTT.

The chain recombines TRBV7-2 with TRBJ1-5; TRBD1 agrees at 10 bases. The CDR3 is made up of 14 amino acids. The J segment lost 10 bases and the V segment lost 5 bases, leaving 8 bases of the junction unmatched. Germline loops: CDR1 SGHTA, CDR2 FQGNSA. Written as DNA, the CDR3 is TGTGCCAGCAGCCCGGGACAGGGGATCAACCCCCAGCATTTT. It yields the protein CASSPGQGINPQHF.

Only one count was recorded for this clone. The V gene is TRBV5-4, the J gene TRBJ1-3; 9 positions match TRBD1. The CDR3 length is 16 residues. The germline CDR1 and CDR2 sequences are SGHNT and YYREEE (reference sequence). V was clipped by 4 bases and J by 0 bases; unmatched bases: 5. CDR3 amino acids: CASSPGTGFSGNTIYF. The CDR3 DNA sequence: TGTGCCAGCAGCCCGGGGACAGGGTTCTCTGGAAACACCATATATTTT. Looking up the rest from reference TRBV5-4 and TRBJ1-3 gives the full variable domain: ETGVTQSPTHLIKTRGQQVTLRCSSQSGHNTVSWYQQALGQGPQFIFQYYREEENGRGNFPPRFSGLQFPNYSSELNVNALELDDSALYLCASSPGTGFSGNTIYFGEGSWLTVV.

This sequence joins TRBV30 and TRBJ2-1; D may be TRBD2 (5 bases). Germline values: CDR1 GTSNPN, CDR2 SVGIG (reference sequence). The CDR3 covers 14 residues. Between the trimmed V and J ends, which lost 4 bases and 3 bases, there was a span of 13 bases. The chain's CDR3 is CAWTHGNLYNEQFF. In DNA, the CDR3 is TGTGCCTGGACACACGGGAACCTCTACAATGAGCAGTTCTTC.

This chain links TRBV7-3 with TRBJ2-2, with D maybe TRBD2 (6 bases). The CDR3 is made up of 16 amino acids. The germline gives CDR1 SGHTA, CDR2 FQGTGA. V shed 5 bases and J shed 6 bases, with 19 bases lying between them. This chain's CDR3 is CASSLNAAGYSGELFF. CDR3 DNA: TGTGCCAGCAGCCTGAACGCGGCGGGATACTCCGGGGAGCTGTTTTTT.

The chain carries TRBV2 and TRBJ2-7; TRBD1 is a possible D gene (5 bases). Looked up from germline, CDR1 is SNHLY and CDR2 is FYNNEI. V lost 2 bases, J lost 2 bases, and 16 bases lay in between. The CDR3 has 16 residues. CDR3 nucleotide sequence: TGTGCCAGCAGTGAAAATTTCAGGGAACGAACCTACGAGCAGTACTTC. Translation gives CASSENFRERTYEQYF.

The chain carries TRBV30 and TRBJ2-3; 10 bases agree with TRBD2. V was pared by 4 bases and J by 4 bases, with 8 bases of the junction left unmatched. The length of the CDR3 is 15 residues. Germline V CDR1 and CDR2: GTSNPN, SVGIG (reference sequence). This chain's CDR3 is CAWTRLAGLSDTQYF. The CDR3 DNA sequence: TGTGCCTGGACTCGACTAGCGGGTCTCTCAGATACGCAGTATTTT. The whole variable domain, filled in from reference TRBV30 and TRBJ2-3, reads SQTIHQWPATLVQPVGSPLSLECTVEGTSNPNLYWYRQAAGRGLQLLFYSVGIGQISSEVPQNLSASRPQDRQFILSSKKLLLSDSGFYLCAWTRLAGLSDTQYFGPGTRLTVL.